The 12 T cell receptor beta chains presented below share a single source sample, sequenced in a study of control samples from healthy donors and cancer patients. Clones were sequenced by immunoSEQ multiplex PCR, and TCRdb holds only the in-frame ones, with some missing. The data show approximately 87,000 clones, with 86% seen just once and 1.3% held by the top ten. Sequencing was done on a sample of blood. The receptors come from a woman aged 45 to 65 in good health.

The gene calls are TRBV11-2 and TRBJ1-1; D remains ambiguous. In germline, CDR1 is SGHAT, CDR2 FQNNGV. The CDR3 extends over 13 amino acids. V lost 0 bases, J lost 1 base, and 3 bases lay in between. The CDR3 DNA follows: TGTGCCAGCAGCTTAGATCAGAACACTGAAGCTTTCTTT. It yields the protein CASSLDQNTEAFF.

The gene calls are TRBV7-2 and TRBJ1-5, with D tentatively TRBD1 (6 bases). The V gene lost 1 base and the J gene lost 7 bases, with 11 bases spanning the gap. Germline CDR1 and CDR2: SGHTA and FQGNSA. The CDR3 spans 14 residues. In nucleotides, the CDR3 is TGTGCCAGCAGCTTAGTAGGGGGGCACCAGCCCCAGCATTTT. Protein sequence: CASSLVGGHQPQHF.

This rearrangement joins TRBV20-1 to TRBJ2-1, with 13 bases fitting TRBD2. After removal of 3 bases from V and 8 bases from J, the junction contained 13 bases not matched to a gene. Germline V lookup: CDR1 DFQATT, CDR2 SNEGSKA (reference sequence). This CDR3 contains 17 residues. This chain's CDR3 is CSASLSSGTSGADEQFF. In DNA form, the CDR3 reads TGCAGTGCTAGTTTAAGCTCCGGGACTAGCGGGGCCGATGAGCAGTTCTTC.

The gene calls are TRBV18 and TRBJ1-3; D is uncertain. The germline V and J ends were trimmed by 3 bases and 0 bases, with 12 bases remaining between them. The V gene's germline CDR1 is KGHSH and CDR2 LQKENI. This CDR3 has 16 amino acids. The CDR3 DNA reads as TGTGCCAGCTCACCCCGCGACGGATCCTCTGGAAACACCATATATTTT. Its translation is CASSPRDGSSGNTIYF.

The chain links TRBV3-1 (or the pseudogene TRBV3-2) to TRBJ1-5; 7 bases align to TRBD1. The CDR3 is made up of 14 amino acids. V lost 8 bases to trimming and J lost 6 bases; unmatched junction nucleotides: 10. The germline CDR1 and CDR2 sequences are LGHDT and YNNKEL (reference sequence). The CDR3 sequence is CASSRQGLSQPQHF. The CDR3 DNA reads as TGTGCCAGCTCCCGACAGGGACTAAGTCAGCCCCAGCATTTT.

V is TRBV6-5 and J is TRBJ1-6; TRBD1 might be the D (5 bases). This CDR3 is 14 amino acids long. Germline assignment: CDR1 MNHEY and CDR2 SVGAGI. The V gene lost 7 bases and the J gene lost 4 bases, with 11 bases spanning the gap. CDR3 sequence: CASTGAQYNSPLHF. DNA for the CDR3: TGTGCCAGCACCGGGGCCCAATATAATTCACCCCTCCACTTT.

The chain employs TRBV7-2 and TRBJ2-2, with D possibly being TRBD1 (5 bases). Trimming shortened V by 1 base and J by 7 bases, and 10 bases separated the two germline ends. CDR1 is SGHTA and CDR2 is FQGNSA in the germline V gene. The CDR3 consists of 14 residues. Here the CDR3 reads CASSLVGRGGELFF. The CDR3, as DNA: TGTGCCAGCAGCTTAGTCGGAAGGGGCGGGGAGCTGTTTTTT.

This chain uses TRBV6-6 with TRBJ1-5; the D is unclear. This CDR3 region has 14 residues. CDR1 and CDR2 from the germline V gene are MNHNY and SVGAGI (reference sequence). With 8 bases removed from V and 0 bases from J, the gap between germline ends came to 11 bases. This CDR3 is CASVVPYSNQPQHF. The CDR3 DNA reads TGTGCCAGCGTCGTCCCTTATAGCAATCAGCCCCAGCATTTT.

The CDR3 sequence is CASSLGQGGITGELFF. The CDR3 nucleotides read TGTGCCAGCAGCTTAGGACAGGGTGGGATCACCGGGGAGCTGTTTTTT. The genes are TRBV7-8 and TRBJ2-2; 7 nucleotides agree with TRBD1. This CDR3 is built from 16 residues. Germline CDR1 is SGHVS and CDR2 is FQNEAQ. Germline trimming cut 1 base from V and 4 bases from J; bases unmatched to any gene: 6. Combining the CDR3 with reference TRBV7-8 and TRBJ2-2 gives the whole variable domain GAGVSQSPRYKVAKRGQDVALRCDPISGHVSLFWYQQALGQGPEFLTYFQNEAQLDKSGLPSDRFFAERPEGSVSTLKIQRTQQEDSAVYLCASSLGQGGITGELFFGEGSRLTVL.

The chain uses TRBV13 and TRBJ1-6; D might be TRBD1 (5 bases). This CDR3 contains 14 residues. Germline-derived CDR1 and CDR2 are PRHDT and FYEKMQ (reference sequence). The V and J ends lost 5 bases and 4 bases respectively, with 9 bases between them. In nucleotides, the CDR3 is TGTGCCAGCAGCACCCGACAGTATAATTCACCCCTCCACTTT. Translation: CASSTRQYNSPLHF.

This chain links TRBV3-1 (or the pseudogene TRBV3-2) with TRBJ1-1, with TRBD1 identical over 9 bases. Unmatched junction bases numbered 11, after V lost 3 bases and J lost 3 bases. In germline, CDR1 is LGHDT, CDR2 YNNKEL (reference sequence). The CDR3 contains 17 residues. CDR3 protein: CASSHKVLRDRDTEAFF. The CDR3 DNA follows: TGTGCCAGCAGCCACAAGGTACTCCGGGACAGGGACACTGAAGCTTTCTTT.

The chain combines TRBV11-3 with TRBJ1-2; maybe TRBD1 (6 bases). V lost 1 base to trimming and J lost 2 bases, with 17 bases between them. Germline CDR1 is SGHNT and CDR2 is YENEEA. The CDR3 sequence is 17 residues long. CDR3 loop: CASSLALGQPKNYGYTF. In nucleotides, the CDR3 is TGTGCCAGCAGCTTAGCCCTCGGACAGCCAAAGAACTATGGCTACACCTTC.